Listed below are T cell receptor beta chains from one sample, sequenced in a study of post-analysis software for immune sequencing data. MiXCR, run by TCRdb on the PCR reads, gives a single entry per CDR3 protein. The table lists 400,000 to 500,000 distinct CDR3 sequences, 39% of them singletons. Material: blood. The receptors were gathered from a girl aged 2-10 years with multiple sclerosis. The CDR3 runs from the conserved cysteine through the conserved F or W. The order of the fields is clone size, D gene, V gene, J gene, CDR3 DNA, CDR3 protein. The D gene is left open where the match is weak. Clone size is given for some rows only: seen once, a few or many times, or a class if the clone is expanded.

clone_size: -
d_call: -
v_call: TRBV5-1
j_call: TRBJ2-7
cdr3_nt: TGCGCCAGCAGCTCGACAAATAACTACGAGCAGTACTTC
cdr3_aa: CASSSTNNYEQYF

clone_size: few
d_call: -
v_call: TRBV5-1
j_call: TRBJ2-1
cdr3_nt: TGCGCCAGCAGCTTGTCCGAAATCGTCAATGAGCAGTTCTTC
cdr3_aa: CASSLSEIVNEQFF

clone_size: -
d_call: -
v_call: TRBV3-1
j_call: TRBJ2-5
cdr3_nt: TGTGCCAGCAGCCAAGAGAGGGAGACAGAAGAGACCCAGTACTTC
cdr3_aa: CASSQERETEETQYF

clone_size: -
d_call: -
v_call: TRBV10-2
j_call: TRBJ1-5
cdr3_nt: TGCGCCAGCAGTGAGTCTAACAGCCTTTCTAGTAGCAATCAGCCCCAGCATTTT
cdr3_aa: CASSESNSLSSSNQPQHF

clone_size: -
d_call: TRBD1
v_call: TRBV6-1
j_call: TRBJ2-3
cdr3_nt: TGTGCCAGCAGTGAACAGCGGACAGGTACGCAGTATTTT
cdr3_aa: CASSEQRTGTQYF

clone_size: -
d_call: -
v_call: TRBV20-1
j_call: TRBJ2-7
cdr3_nt: TGCAGTGCTGCGACCCTGCACTACGAGCAGTACTTC
cdr3_aa: CSAATLHYEQYF

clone_size: -
d_call: TRBD1
v_call: TRBV7-2
j_call: TRBJ1-2
cdr3_nt: TGTGCCAGCAGCTTAAGGGGGCGCGGGAATGGCTACACCTTC
cdr3_aa: CASSLRGRGNGYTF

clone_size: -
d_call: -
v_call: TRBV2
j_call: TRBJ2-1
cdr3_nt: TGTGCCAGCATGAGGGAATCCTACAATGAGCAGTTCTTC
cdr3_aa: CASMRESYNEQFF

clone_size: many
d_call: TRBD2
v_call: TRBV29-1
j_call: TRBJ2-1
cdr3_nt: TGCAGCGTGCGGACTAGCGGGAGTAAAGGAGATGAGCAGTTCTTC
cdr3_aa: CSVRTSGSKGDEQFF

clone_size: few
d_call: -
v_call: TRBV29-1
j_call: TRBJ2-5
cdr3_nt: TGCAGCGTTGACGGAACTAGCCCAGAGACCCAGTACTTC
cdr3_aa: CSVDGTSPETQYF

clone_size: -
d_call: TRBD1
v_call: TRBV7-9
j_call: TRBJ2-5
cdr3_nt: TGTGCCAGCAGTTCATTGACAGGGACAGAGACCCAGTACTTC
cdr3_aa: CASSSLTGTETQYF

clone_size: -
d_call: -
v_call: TRBV7-9
j_call: TRBJ1-2
cdr3_nt: TGTGCCAGCAGCTTAGCGTCCGGACGTTTAGGAGCTGGCTACACCTTC
cdr3_aa: CASSLASGRLGAGYTF

clone_size: -
d_call: -
v_call: TRBV28
j_call: TRBJ1-1
cdr3_nt: TGTGCCAGCACCTCAAAGGCAGGGCTAGAAGCTTTCTTT
cdr3_aa: CASTSKAGLEAFF

clone_size: -
d_call: -
v_call: TRBV4-2
j_call: TRBJ1-5
cdr3_nt: TGTGCCAGCAGCCAAGATTTGTCAGCTAGCAATCAGCCCCAGCATTTT
cdr3_aa: CASSQDLSASNQPQHF

clone_size: -
d_call: -
v_call: TRBV6-5
j_call: TRBJ2-7
cdr3_nt: TGTGCCAGCAGTCTTACTAAACCCATTTCCGAGCAGTACTTC
cdr3_aa: CASSLTKPISEQYF

clone_size: -
d_call: -
v_call: TRBV28
j_call: TRBJ2-7
cdr3_nt: TGTGCCAGCAGACCAGAGCACATCGACTACGAGCAGTACTTC
cdr3_aa: CASRPEHIDYEQYF

clone_size: -
d_call: TRBD1
v_call: TRBV12-3/TRBV12-4
j_call: TRBJ2-5
cdr3_nt: TGTGCCAGCAGTTTAGTAAGACAATCGGGGACAGGGATAGAGACCCAGTACTTC
cdr3_aa: CASSLVRQSGTGIETQYF

clone_size: -
d_call: TRBD1
v_call: TRBV6-6
j_call: TRBJ2-5
cdr3_nt: TGTGCCAGCAGTTCCCTAACAGGGGGCAGGGAGACCCAGTACTTC
cdr3_aa: CASSSLTGGRETQYF

clone_size: -
d_call: TRBD1
v_call: TRBV4-3
j_call: TRBJ2-6
cdr3_nt: TGCGCCAGCAGCCAAGAGACAGGGCCCTTTCAGGACTTC
cdr3_aa: CASSQETGPFQDF

clone_size: -
d_call: -
v_call: TRBV30
j_call: TRBJ1-2
cdr3_nt: TGTGCCTGGACCACGCCCGGGGGGGTGTATGGCTACACCTTC
cdr3_aa: CAWTTPGGVYGYTF

clone_size: -
d_call: TRBD2
v_call: TRBV6-2/TRBV6-3
j_call: TRBJ2-7
cdr3_nt: TGTGCCAGCAGTTACTCTGGGAGGGGCCGGTTCTACGAGCAGTACTTC
cdr3_aa: CASSYSGRGRFYEQYF

clone_size: -
d_call: -
v_call: TRBV28
j_call: TRBJ2-1
cdr3_nt: TGTGCCAGCAGTTTTAGGTGGGTAGAATACAATGAGCAGTTCTTC
cdr3_aa: CASSFRWVEYNEQFF